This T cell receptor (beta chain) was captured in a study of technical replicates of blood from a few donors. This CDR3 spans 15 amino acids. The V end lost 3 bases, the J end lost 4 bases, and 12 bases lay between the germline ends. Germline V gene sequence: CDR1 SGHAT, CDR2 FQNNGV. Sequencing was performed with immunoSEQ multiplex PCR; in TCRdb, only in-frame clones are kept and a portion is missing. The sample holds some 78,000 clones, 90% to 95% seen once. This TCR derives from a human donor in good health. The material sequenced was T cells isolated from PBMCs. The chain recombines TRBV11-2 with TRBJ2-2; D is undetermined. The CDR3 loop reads CASSFRVFPTGELFF. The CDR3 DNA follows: TGTGCCAGCAGCTTTCGAGTTTTTCCCACCGGGGAGCTGTTTTTT. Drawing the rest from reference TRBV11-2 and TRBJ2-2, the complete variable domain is EAGVAQSPRYKIIEKRQSVAFWCNPISGHATLYWYQQILGQGPKLLIQFQNNGVVDDSQLPKDRFSAERLKGVDSTLKIQPAKLEDSAVYLCASSFRVFPTGELFFGEGSRLTVL.